These 14 T cell receptor beta chains originate from one sample sequenced in a study of graft-versus-host responses after intestinal transplantation. Method: immunoSEQ multiplex PCR; TCRdb's copy keeps in-frame clones and lacks some. The sample lists about 39,000 clones, 90% to 95% occurring once. The material was PBMCs, obtained almost 750 days after intestinal transplantation. Every receptor here comes from a human patient who received an intestinal transplant, so some T cells may come from the graft donor.

The chain recombines TRBV2 with TRBJ1-6; D not resolved. Germline values: CDR1 SNHLY, CDR2 FYNNEI. Trimming removed 6 bases at V and 5 bases at J, with 8 bases between. The CDR3 has 13 amino acids. CDR3 DNA sequence: TGTGCCAGCAGACAGAACGATAATTCACCCCTCCACTTT. It codes for CASRQNDNSPLHF.

This sequence joins TRBV5-1 and TRBJ2-2; TRBD2 agrees at 10 bases. The CDR3 has 16 amino acids. CDR1 SGHRS and CDR2 YFSETQ come from the germline V gene. V was pared by 0 bases and J by 6 bases, with 5 bases of the junction left unmatched. CDR3 residues: CASSLDSGGFAGELFF. CDR3 coding DNA: TGCGCCAGCAGCTTGGATAGCGGGGGGTTCGCCGGGGAGCTGTTTTTT.

The chain joins TRBV7-2 to TRBJ2-1; unclear D gene. CDR1 and CDR2 (germline): SGHTA, FQGNSA. The V gene lost 1 base and the J gene lost 6 bases, with 7 bases spanning the gap. This CDR3 is built from 13 residues. The CDR3 reads CASSLVWTNEQFF. The CDR3, as DNA: TGTGCCAGCAGCTTAGTTTGGACCAATGAGCAGTTCTTC.

Details on this clone: At one boundary the junction diverges from the germline segment, which might be a read error. J is TRBJ2-3 and V is TRBV7-3; TRBD2 aligns across 14 bases. The CDR3 covers 19 residues. Germline CDR1 and CDR2: SGHTA and FQGTGA. CDR3 in amino acids: CASSLTGGTSGSISDTQYF. In DNA, the CDR3 is TGTGCCAGCAGCCTAACGGGAGGGACTAGCGGGAGTATATCAGATACGCAGTATTTT.

The chain is built from TRBV10-1 and TRBJ1-3; no reliable D call. With 2 bases removed from V and 0 bases from J, the gap between germline ends came to 5 bases. CDR3 length: 14 residues. Germline V lookup: CDR1 WNHNN, CDR2 SYGVQD (reference sequence). CDR3 protein: CASSEGRSGNTIYF. Written as DNA, the CDR3 is TGCGCCAGCAGTGAGGGCCGCTCTGGAAACACCATATATTTT.

With regard to this clone: A read error may produce the germline difference seen at one junction end. The rearrangement links TRBV5-1 to TRBJ2-5; 7 bases line up with TRBD2. In germline, CDR1 is SGHRS, CDR2 YFSETQ. The CDR3 contains 15 residues. The CDR3: CASSSLLASQETQYF. The CDR3 nucleotides are TGTGCCAGCAGCTCCCTACTAGCGTCCCAAGAGACCCAGTACTTC.

The chain has TRBV6-1 and TRBJ1-2, with a possible D match to TRBD1 (5 bases). Per germline, CDR1 MNHNS and CDR2 SASEGT. The CDR3 has 13 residues. Deletions cut 4 bases from V and 8 bases from J, with 14 bases between. CDR3 sequence reads: CASSAADKGGYTF. CDR3 nucleotide sequence: TGTGCCAGCAGTGCCGCGGACAAGGGAGGCTACACCTTC.

The chain links TRBV2 to TRBJ2-5; D uncertain. Germline CDR1 reads SNHLY; CDR2 reads FYNNEI. The CDR3 runs 15 residues. Trimming left V 0 bases short and J 4 bases short, with 12 bases between. The CDR3 DNA reads as TGTGCCAGCAGTGAAGCGCCGCGCGGATCAGAGACCCAGTACTTC. This codes for CASSEAPRGSETQYF.

The chain combines TRBV7-9 with TRBJ1-4; maybe TRBD1 (5 bases). This CDR3 contains 14 residues. The V end was cut by 0 bases, the J end by 7 bases, with 9 bases between. Germline values: CDR1 SEHNR, CDR2 FQNEAQ (reference sequence). The CDR3 coding sequence is TGTGCCAGCAGCTTAGCAGGGGCGGGTGAAAAACTGTTTTTT. Its protein is CASSLAGAGEKLFF. Drawing the rest from reference TRBV7-9 and TRBJ1-4, the complete variable domain is DTGVSQNPRHKITKRGQNVTFRCDPISEHNRLYWYRQTLGQGPEFLTYFQNEAQLEKSRLLSDRFSAERPKGSFSTLEIQRTEQGDSAMYLCASSLAGAGEKLFFGSGTQLSVL.

The J gene is TRBJ1-3, the V gene TRBV23-1, with 7 bases aligning to TRBD1. Being an ORF, TRBV23-1 has a function that is uncertain. Trimming at V came to 9 bases and at J to 7 bases, leaving 12 bases not matched to a gene. The CDR3 totals 14 residues. This chain's CDR3 is CASTEQGRGNTIYF. CDR3 DNA sequence: TGCGCCAGTACAGAACAGGGGAGAGGTAACACCATATATTTT.

The rearrangement joins TRBV20-1 to TRBJ2-1, with unresolved D. V lost 6 bases and J lost 7, with 10 bases in between. CDR3 length: 11 amino acids. CDR1 is DFQATT, CDR2 SNEGSKA, per germline (reference sequence). The CDR3 DNA reads as TGCAGTGCGCACTCCTTTAATGAGCAGTTCTTC. Its translation: CSAHSFNEQFF.

This clone came up once. The chain joins TRBV6-1 to TRBJ2-6; no reliable D call. This CDR3 spans 14 amino acids. V lost 2 bases and J 0 bases, leaving 2 bases between the germline ends. CDR1 and CDR2 (germline): MNHNS, SASEGT. The DNA for the CDR3 is TGTGCCAGCAGTGAACTCTCTGGGGCCAACGTCCTGACTTTC. It yields the protein CASSELSGANVLTF.

The V and J genes are TRBV27 and TRBJ2-3; TRBD1 or TRBD2 may be the D gene (6 bases each). Germline CDR1 MNHEY, CDR2 SMNVEV (reference sequence). CDR3 size: 15 residues. Trimming cost V 1 base and J 2 bases, with 10 bases left between them. CDR3 residues: CASSLYGGLTDTQYF. The CDR3 nucleotides read TGTGCCAGCAGTTTATATGGGGGGCTCACAGATACGCAGTATTTT.

The J gene is TRBJ1-1, the V gene TRBV5-4; D is uncertain. Per germline, CDR1 SGHNT and CDR2 YYREEE (reference sequence). The CDR3 consists of 18 residues. Trimming removed 2 bases at V and 0 bases at J, with 20 bases between. The CDR3 DNA reads as TGTGCCAGCAGCTTTGATGTGCAACCTGCCTTCGTGAACACTGAAGCTTTCTTT. Protein product: CASSFDVQPAFVNTEAFF.